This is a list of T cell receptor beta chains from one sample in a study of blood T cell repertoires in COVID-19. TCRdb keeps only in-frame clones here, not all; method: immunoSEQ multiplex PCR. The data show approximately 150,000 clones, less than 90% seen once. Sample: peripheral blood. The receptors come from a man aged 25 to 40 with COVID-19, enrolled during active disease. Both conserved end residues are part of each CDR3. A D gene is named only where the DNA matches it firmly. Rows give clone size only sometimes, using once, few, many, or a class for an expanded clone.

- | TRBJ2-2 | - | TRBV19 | CASSARRGGPNTGELFF | TGTGCCAGTAGTGCCCGTAGGGGGGGCCCGAACACCGGGGAGCTGTTTTTT
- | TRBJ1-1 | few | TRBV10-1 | CASSVAGAPEAFF | TGCGCCAGCAGTGTCGCAGGGGCCCCTGAAGCTTTCTTT
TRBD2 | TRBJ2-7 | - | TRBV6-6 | CASSYSGLAPSYEQYF | TGTGCCAGCAGTTACTCAGGACTAGCGCCATCCTACGAGCAGTACTTC
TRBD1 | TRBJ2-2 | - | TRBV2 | CASILDRVGTGELFF | TGTGCCAGCATCTTAGACAGGGTCGGTACCGGGGAGCTGTTTTTT
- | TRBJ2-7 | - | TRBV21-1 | CASREGGDQYF | TGTGCCAGCAGGGAGGGGGGGGACCAGTACTTC
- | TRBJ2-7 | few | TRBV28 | CASSLQVHHEQYF | TGTGCCAGCAGTTTGCAGGTCCACCACGAGCAGTACTTC
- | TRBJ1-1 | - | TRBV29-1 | CSVEVPGNTEAFF | TGCAGCGTTGAAGTTCCAGGGAACACTGAAGCTTTCTTT
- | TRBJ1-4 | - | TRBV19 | CASSTTYGSNEKLFF | TGTGCCAGTAGTACCACATACGGGAGTAATGAAAAACTGTTTTTT
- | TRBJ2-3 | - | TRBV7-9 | CASRRQGGTDTQYF | TGTGCCAGCAGGCGACAAGGGGGCACAGATACGCAGTATTTT
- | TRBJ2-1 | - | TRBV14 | CASSAPGTTNNEQFF | TGTGCCAGCAGCGCACCCGGGACAACTAACAATGAGCAGTTCTTC
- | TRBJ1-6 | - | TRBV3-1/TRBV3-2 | CASGTQGNSPLHF | TGTGCCAGCGGGACTCAGGGAAATTCACCCCTCCACTTT
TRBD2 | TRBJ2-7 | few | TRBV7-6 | CASSATGTSGTEQYF | TGTGCCAGCAGCGCAACCGGGACTAGCGGGACCGAGCAGTACTTC